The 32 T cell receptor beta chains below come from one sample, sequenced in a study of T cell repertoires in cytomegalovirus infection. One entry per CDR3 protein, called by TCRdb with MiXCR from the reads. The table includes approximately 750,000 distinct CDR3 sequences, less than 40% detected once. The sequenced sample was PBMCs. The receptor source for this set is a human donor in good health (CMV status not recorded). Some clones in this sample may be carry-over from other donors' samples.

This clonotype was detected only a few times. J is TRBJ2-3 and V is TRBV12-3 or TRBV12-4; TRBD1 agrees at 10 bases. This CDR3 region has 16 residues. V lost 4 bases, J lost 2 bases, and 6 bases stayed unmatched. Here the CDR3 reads CASSSRQGAFTDTQYF. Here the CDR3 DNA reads TGTGCCAGCAGTTCCAGACAGGGGGCATTCACAGATACGCAGTATTTT.

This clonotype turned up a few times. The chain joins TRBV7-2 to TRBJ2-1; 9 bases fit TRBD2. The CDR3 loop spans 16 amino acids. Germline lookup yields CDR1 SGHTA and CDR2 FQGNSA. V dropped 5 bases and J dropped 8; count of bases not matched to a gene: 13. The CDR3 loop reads CASSPSGTSLSDEQFF. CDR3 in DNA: TGTGCCAGCAGCCCCTCCGGGACTAGCCTGTCGGATGAGCAGTTCTTC.

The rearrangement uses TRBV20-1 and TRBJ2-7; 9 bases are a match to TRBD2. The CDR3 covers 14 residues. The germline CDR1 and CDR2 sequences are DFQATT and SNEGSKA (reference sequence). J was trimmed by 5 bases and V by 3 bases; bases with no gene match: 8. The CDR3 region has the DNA TGCAGTGCTAGTAGTAGCGGGAGAATCAACGAGCAGTACTTC. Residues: CSASSSGRINEQYF.

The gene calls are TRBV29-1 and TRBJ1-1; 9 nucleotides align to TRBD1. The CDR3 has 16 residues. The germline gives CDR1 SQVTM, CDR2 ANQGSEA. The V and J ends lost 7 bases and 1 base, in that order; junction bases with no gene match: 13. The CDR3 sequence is CSGGRGWGQGNTEAFF. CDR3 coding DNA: TGCAGCGGTGGTAGGGGGTGGGGACAGGGGAACACTGAAGCTTTCTTT.

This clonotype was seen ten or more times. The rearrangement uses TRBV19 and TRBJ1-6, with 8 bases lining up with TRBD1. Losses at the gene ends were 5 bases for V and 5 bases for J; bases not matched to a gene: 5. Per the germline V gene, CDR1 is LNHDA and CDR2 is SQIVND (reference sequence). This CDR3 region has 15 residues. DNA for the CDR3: TGTGCCAGTAGTCGTCCGGGACAGGATAATTCACCCCTCCACTTT. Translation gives CASSRPGQDNSPLHF.

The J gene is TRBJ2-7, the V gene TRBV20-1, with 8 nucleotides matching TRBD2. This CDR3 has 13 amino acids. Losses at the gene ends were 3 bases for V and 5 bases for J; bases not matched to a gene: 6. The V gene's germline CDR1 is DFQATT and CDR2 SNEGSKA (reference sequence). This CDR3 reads CSASGRAEDEQYF. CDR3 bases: TGCAGTGCTAGCGGGAGGGCCGAAGACGAGCAGTACTTC.

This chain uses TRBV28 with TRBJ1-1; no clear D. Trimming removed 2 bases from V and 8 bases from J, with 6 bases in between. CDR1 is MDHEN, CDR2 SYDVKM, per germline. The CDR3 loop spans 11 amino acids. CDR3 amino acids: CASSLAWEAFF. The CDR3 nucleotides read TGTGCCAGCAGTTTAGCGTGGGAAGCTTTCTTT.

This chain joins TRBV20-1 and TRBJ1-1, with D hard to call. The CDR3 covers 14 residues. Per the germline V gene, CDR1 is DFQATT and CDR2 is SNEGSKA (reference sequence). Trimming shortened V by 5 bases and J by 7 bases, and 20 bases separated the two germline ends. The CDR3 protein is CSAGLLLTKGEAFF. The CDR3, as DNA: TGCAGTGCTGGACTCCTATTGACGAAGGGTGAAGCTTTCTTT.

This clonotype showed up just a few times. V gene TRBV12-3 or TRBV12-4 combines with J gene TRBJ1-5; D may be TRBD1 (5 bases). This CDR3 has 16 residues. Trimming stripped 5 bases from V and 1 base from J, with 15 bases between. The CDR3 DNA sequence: TGTGCCAGCAGTCCTCAGGGAGCCTTGAGCAATCAGCCCCAGCATTTT. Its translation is CASSPQGALSNQPQHF.

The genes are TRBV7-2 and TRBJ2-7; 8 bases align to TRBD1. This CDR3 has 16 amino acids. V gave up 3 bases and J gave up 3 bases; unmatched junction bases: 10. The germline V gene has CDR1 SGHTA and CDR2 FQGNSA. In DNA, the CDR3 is TGTGCCAGCAGCTTCGGACCGACAGGGGACCTCTACGAGCAGTACTTC. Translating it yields CASSFGPTGDLYEQYF.

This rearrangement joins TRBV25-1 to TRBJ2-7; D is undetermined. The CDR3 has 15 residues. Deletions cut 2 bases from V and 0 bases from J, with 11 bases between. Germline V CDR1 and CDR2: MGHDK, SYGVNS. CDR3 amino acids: CASSESTDRSYEQYF. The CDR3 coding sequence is TGTGCCAGCAGTGAAAGTACCGACCGCTCCTACGAGCAGTACTTC.

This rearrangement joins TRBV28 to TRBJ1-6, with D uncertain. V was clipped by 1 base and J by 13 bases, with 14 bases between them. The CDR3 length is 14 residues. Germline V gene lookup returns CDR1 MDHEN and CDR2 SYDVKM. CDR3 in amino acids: CASSLSQMGAPLHF. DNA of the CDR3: TGTGCCAGCAGTTTATCACAAATGGGAGCTCCCCTCCACTTT.

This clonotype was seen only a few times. The CDR3 region is CSVDQGPNQPQHF. Written as DNA, the CDR3 is TGCAGCGTTGACCAGGGGCCCAATCAGCCCCAGCATTTT. This chain uses TRBV29-1 with TRBJ1-5; possibly TRBD1 for D (6 bases). The CDR3 runs 13 residues. Germline loops: CDR1 SQVTM, CDR2 ANQGSEA. Between the trimmed V and J ends, which lost 3 bases and 3 bases, there was a span of 9 bases.

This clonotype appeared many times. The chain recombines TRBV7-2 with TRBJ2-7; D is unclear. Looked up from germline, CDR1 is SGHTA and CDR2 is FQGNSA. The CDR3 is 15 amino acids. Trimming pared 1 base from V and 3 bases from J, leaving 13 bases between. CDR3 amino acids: CASSLGPDGYYEQYF. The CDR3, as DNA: TGTGCCAGCAGCTTAGGCCCGGACGGCTACTACGAGCAGTACTTC.

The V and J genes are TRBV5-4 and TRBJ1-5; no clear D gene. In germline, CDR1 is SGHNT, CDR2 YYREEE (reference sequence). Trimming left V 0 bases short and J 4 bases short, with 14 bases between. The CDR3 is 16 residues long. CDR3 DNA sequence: TGTGCCAGCAGCTTGGCGTGTCTGTCGAGGAATCAGCCCCAGCATTTT. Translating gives CASSLACLSRNQPQHF.

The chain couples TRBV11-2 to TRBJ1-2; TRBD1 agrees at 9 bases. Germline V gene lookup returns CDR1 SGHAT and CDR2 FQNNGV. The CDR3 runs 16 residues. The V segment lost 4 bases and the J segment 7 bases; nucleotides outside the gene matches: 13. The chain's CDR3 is CASSYSDRGPLGGYTF. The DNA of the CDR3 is TGTGCCAGCAGCTACTCGGACAGGGGCCCCCTTGGTGGCTACACCTTC.

For the CDR3, the DNA is TGTGCCAGCAGCCAGAGGGCTCCAGATACGCAGTATTTT. This encodes CASSQRAPDTQYF. V is TRBV28 and J is TRBJ2-3; possibly TRBD2 for D (5 bases). V lost 6 bases and J 4 bases, leaving 11 bases between the germline ends. Germline CDR1 is MDHEN and CDR2 is SYDVKM. The CDR3 has 13 residues.

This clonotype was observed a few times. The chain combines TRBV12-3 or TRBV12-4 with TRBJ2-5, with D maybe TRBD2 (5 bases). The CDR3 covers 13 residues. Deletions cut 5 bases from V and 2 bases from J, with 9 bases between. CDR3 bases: TGTGCCAGCAGTCAGCGGCTACAAGAGACCCAGTACTTC. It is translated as CASSQRLQETQYF.

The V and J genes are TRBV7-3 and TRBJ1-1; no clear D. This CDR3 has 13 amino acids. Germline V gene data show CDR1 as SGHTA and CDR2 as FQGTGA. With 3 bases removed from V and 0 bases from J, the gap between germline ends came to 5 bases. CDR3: CASSFYVNTEAFF. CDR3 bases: TGTGCCAGCAGCTTCTACGTGAACACTGAAGCTTTCTTT.

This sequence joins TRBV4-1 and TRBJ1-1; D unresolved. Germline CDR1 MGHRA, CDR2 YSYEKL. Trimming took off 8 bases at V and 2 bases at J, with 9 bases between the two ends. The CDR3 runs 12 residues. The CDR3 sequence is CASGELNTEAFF. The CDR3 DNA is TGCGCCAGCGGAGAGTTAAACACTGAAGCTTTCTTT.

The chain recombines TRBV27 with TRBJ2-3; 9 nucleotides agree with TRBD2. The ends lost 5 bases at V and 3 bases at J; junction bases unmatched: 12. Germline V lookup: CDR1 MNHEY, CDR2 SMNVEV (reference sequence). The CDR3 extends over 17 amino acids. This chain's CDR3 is CASSPESGTSSTDTQYF. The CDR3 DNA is TGTGCCAGCAGTCCTGAATCCGGGACTAGCTCAACAGATACGCAGTATTTT.

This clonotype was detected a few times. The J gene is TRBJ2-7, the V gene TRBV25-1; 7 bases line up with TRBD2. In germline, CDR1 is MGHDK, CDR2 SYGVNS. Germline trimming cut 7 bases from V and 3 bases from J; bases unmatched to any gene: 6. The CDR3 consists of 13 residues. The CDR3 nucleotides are TGTGCCAGCAAGAGGGGCGGGAGCTACGAGCAGTACTTC. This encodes CASKRGGSYEQYF.

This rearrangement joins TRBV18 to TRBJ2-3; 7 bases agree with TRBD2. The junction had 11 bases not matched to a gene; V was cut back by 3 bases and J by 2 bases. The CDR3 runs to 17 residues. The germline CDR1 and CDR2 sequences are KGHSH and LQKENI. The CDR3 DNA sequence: TGTGCCAGCTCACCCCGGCCCCCTAGCGGCCACACAGATACGCAGTATTTT. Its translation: CASSPRPPSGHTDTQYF.

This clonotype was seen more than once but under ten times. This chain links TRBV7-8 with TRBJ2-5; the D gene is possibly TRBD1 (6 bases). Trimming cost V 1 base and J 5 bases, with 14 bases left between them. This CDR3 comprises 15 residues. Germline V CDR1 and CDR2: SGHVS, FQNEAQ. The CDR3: CASSLGAGATETQYF. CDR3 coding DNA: TGTGCCAGCAGCTTAGGTGCAGGGGCCACGGAGACCCAGTACTTC.

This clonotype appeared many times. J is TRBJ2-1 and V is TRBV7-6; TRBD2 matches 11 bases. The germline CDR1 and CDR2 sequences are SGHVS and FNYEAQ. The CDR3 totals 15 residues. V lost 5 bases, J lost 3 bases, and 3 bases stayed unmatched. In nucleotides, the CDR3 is TGTGCCAGCAGCCGACTAGCGGGAAACTACAATGAGCAGTTCTTC. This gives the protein CASSRLAGNYNEQFF. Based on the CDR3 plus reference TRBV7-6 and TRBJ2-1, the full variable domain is GAGVSQSPRYKVTKRGQDVALRCDPISGHVSLYWYRQALGQGPEFLTYFNYEAQQDKSGLPNDRFSAERPEGSISTLTIQRTEQRDSAMYRCASSRLAGNYNEQFFGPGTRLTVL.

Written as DNA, the CDR3 is TGTGCCAGCAGCTCCCCGACTAGCGGGGGGGCGAGGTATGAGCAGTTCTTC. As protein: CASSSPTSGGARYEQFF. The chain uses TRBV7-2 and TRBJ2-1, with 14 bases identical to TRBD2. With 4 bases clipped from V and 8 bases from J, the junction kept 10 bases outside the gene matches. The CDR3 length is 17 residues. Germline lookup yields CDR1 SGHTA and CDR2 FQGNSA.

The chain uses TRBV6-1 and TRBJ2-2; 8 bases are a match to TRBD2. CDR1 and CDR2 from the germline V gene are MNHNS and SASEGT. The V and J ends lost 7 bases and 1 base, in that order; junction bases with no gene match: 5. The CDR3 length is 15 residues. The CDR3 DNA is TGTGCCAGCACGGGGGGGACTGTGAACACCGGGGAGCTGTTTTTT. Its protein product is CASTGGTVNTGELFF.

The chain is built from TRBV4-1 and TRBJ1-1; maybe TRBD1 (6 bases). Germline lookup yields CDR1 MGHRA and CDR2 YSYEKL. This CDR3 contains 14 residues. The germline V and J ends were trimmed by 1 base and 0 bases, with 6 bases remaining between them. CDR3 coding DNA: TGCGCCAGCAGCCAAGGGGACATGAACACTGAAGCTTTCTTT. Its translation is CASSQGDMNTEAFF.

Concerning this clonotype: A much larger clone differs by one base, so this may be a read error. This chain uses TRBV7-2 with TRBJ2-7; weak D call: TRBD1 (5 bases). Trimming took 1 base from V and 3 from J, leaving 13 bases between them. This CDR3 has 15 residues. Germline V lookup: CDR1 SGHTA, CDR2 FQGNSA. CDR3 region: CASSLVPDISYEQYF. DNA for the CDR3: TGTGCCAGCAGCTTAGTCCCGGACATAAGCTACGAGCAGTACTTC.

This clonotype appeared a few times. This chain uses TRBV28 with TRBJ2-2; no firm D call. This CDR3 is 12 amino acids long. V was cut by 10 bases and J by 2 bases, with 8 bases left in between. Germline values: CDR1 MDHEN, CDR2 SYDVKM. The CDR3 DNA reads TGTGCCACACAAAGAAACACCGGGGAGCTGTTTTTT. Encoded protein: CATQRNTGELFF.

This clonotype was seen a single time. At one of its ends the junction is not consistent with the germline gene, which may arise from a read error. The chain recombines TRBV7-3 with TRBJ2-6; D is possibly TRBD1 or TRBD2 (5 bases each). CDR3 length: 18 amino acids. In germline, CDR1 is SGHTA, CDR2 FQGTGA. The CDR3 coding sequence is TGTGCCAGCAGCCTTAACTTCCCGCCGGGATCTGGGGCCAACGTCCTTACTTTC. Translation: CASSLNFPPGSGANVLTF.

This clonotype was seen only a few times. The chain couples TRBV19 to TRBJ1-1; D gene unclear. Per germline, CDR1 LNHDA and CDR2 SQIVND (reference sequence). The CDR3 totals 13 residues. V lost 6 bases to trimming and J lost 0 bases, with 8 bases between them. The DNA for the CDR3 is TGTGCCAGTAGGGTTTATTTGAACACTGAAGCTTTCTTT. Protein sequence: CASRVYLNTEAFF.